This T cell receptor beta chain was documented in a study of CD8+ T cells in alopecia areata. Described treatment: oral pan-JAK inhibitor, 5-10 mg twice daily. Study results and limitations: Scalp repertoires also include resident alphabeta T cells from normal skin. Many expanded lesional clones persisted in scalp and blood during tofacitinib.

The V gene end was trimmed by 0 bases and the J gene end by 5 bases; junction bases not matched to a gene: 3. The germline V gene has CDR1 SQVTM and CDR2 ANQGSEA. The CDR3 covers 14 residues. As the sequencing template, cDNA was produced by extracting RNA and reverse transcribing it. Some clones are missing from TCRdb's copy, which holds only in-frame ones; the method was immunoSEQ multiplex PCR. Of some 150,000 clones listed, approximately 85% are singletons. A remark on this clone: Antigen unknown.

This receptor was identified in a human donor with alopecia areata. Sample: CD8+ T cells sorted from blood, taken at week 4, from a patient treated with tofacitinib. This rearrangement joins TRBV29-1 to TRBJ2-2; the match to TRBD1 covers 7 bases. The chain's CDR3 is CSVEEPTGTGELFF. CDR3 sequence (DNA): TGCAGCGTTGAAGAACCGACAGGGACCGGGGAGCTGTTTTTT.